This TCR beta chain was obtained from a study of beta chain features in type 1 diabetes. This clone was found a few times. Its antigen is still unknown. What was sequenced were expressed TCRB transcripts, since all of the isolated RNA had been reverse transcribed. The table came from immunoSEQ multiplex PCR; TCRdb's copy has only in-frame clones and leaves some out. Of about 160,000 clones in the sample, about 7.9% are singletons; the top ten hold roughly 0.5%. Overall study findings and caveats: TCRB CDR3s from Type 1 diabetes patients were moderately but significantly shorter in all four CD4+ subsets. VDJ junctions from patients with type 1 diabetes contained fewer insertions and more deletions.

This CDR3 is built from 15 residues. CDR1 is SQVTM, CDR2 ANQGSEA, per germline. V shed 1 base and J 2 bases; nucleotides not matched to a gene: 6. Input material: central memory CD4+ T cells from blood. The origin of this receptor is a man between 18 and 29 years old with type 1 diabetes. This chain uses TRBV29-1 with TRBJ2-3; 7 bases match TRBD2. The CDR3 is CSVEGASGPTDTQYF. For the CDR3, the DNA is TGCAGCGTTGAAGGAGCTAGCGGACCCACAGATACGCAGTATTTT.